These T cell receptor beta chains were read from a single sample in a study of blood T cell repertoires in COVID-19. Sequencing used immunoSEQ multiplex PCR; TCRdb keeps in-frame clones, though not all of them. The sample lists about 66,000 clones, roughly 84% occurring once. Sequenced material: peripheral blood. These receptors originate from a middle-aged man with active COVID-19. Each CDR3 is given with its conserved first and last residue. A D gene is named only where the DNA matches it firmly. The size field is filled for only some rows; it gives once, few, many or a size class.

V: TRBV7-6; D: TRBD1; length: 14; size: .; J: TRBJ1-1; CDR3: CASSRGTGETEAFF; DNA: TGTGCCAGCAGTCGTGGGACAGGGGAGACTGAAGCTTTCTTT
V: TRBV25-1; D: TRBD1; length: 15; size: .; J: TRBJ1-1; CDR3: CASSGTVNQPAEAFF; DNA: TGTGCCAGCTCCGGGACAGTCAATCAGCCGGCGGAGGCTTTCTTT
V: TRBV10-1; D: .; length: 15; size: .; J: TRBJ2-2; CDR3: CASSESKRGTGELFF; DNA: TGCGCCAGCAGTGAGTCCAAACGGGGTACCGGGGAGCTGTTTTTT
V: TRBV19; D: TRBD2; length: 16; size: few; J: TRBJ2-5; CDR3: CASSFQPGLGIETQYF; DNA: TGTGCCAGTAGTTTTCAACCGGGACTAGGGATTGAGACCCAGTACTTC
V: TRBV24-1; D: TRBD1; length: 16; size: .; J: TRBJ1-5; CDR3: CATSAATGAGDQPQHF; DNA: TGTGCCACCAGTGCCGCAACAGGGGCAGGAGATCAGCCCCAGCATTTT
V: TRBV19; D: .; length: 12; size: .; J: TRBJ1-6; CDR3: CASRFRDSPLHF; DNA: TGTGCCAGTAGGTTCCGGGATTCACCCCTCCACTTT
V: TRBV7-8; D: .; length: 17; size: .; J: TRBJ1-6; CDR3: CASSFRVRSSYNSPLHF; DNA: TGTGCCAGCAGCTTCAGGGTTCGGAGCTCCTATAATTCACCCCTCCACTTT
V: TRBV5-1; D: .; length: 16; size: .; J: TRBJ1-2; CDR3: CASSLAYSTGVGGYTF; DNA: TGCGCCAGCAGCTTGGCGTATTCCACGGGAGTCGGAGGCTACACCTTC
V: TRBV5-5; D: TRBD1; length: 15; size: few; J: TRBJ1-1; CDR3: CASYPRTGANTEAFF; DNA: TGTGCCAGCTACCCTCGAACAGGGGCGAACACTGAAGCTTTCTTT
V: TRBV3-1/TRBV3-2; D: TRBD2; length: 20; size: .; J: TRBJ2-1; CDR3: CASSQSGTSGGAGSYNEQFF; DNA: TGTGCCAGCAGCCAATCCGGGACTAGCGGGGGGGCCGGGTCCTACAATGAGCAGTTCTTC
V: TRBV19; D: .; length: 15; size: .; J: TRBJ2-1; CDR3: CASRADGGSYNEQFF; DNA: TGTGCCAGTAGGGCCGACGGAGGATCCTACAATGAGCAGTTCTTC
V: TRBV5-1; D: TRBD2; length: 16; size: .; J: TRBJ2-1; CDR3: CASSQGLAYTYNEQFF; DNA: TGCGCCAGCAGCCAGGGACTAGCGTACACCTACAATGAGCAGTTCTTC
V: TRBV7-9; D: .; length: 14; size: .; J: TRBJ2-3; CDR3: CASSSEGPADTQYF; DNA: TGTGCCAGCAGCTCCGAGGGTCCCGCAGATACGCAGTATTTT
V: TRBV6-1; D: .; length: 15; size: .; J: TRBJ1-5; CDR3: CASSEDRLMNQPQHF; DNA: TGTGCCAGCAGTGAAGATAGACTGATGAATCAGCCCCAGCATTTT
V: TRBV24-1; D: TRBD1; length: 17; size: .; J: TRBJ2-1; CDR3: CATSDFKPWTGGIEQFF; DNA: TGTGCCACCAGTGACTTTAAACCCTGGACAGGGGGAATTGAGCAGTTCTTC
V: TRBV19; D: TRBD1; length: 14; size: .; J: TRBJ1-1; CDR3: CASSITGASPEAFF; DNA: TGTGCCAGTAGTATCACAGGGGCCTCCCCTGAAGCTTTCTTT
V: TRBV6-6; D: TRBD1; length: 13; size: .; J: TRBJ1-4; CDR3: CASRGQGYEKLFF; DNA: TGTGCCAGCCGTGGACAGGGATATGAAAAACTGTTTTTT
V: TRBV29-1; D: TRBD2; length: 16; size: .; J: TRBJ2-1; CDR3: CSVELMLAGGTNEQFF; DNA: TGCAGCGTTGAATTAATGCTAGCGGGAGGGACTAATGAGCAGTTCTTC
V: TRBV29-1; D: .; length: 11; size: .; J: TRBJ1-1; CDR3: CSLSQRAEAFF; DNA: TGCAGCTTGAGTCAGAGGGCTGAAGCTTTCTTT
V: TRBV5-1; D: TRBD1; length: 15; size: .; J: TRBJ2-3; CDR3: CASSWGQVEADTQYF; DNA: TGCGCCAGCAGCTGGGGACAGGTTGAGGCAGATACGCAGTATTTT
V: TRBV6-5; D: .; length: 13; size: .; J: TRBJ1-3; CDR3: CASRGGSGNTIYF; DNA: TGTGCCAGCAGAGGAGGCTCTGGAAACACCATATATTTT
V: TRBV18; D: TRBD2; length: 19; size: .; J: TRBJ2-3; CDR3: CASSPVLAGVGQSTDTQYF; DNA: TGTGCCAGCTCACCAGTACTAGCGGGAGTAGGCCAAAGCACAGATACGCAGTATTTT
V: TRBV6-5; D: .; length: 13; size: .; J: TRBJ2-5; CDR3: CASSLRTPETQYF; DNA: TGTGCCAGCAGCCTTAGGACTCCAGAGACCCAGTACTTC
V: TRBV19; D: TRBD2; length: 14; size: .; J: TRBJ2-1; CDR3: CASSQAGAGNPQFF; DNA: TGTGCCAGTAGTCAGGCGGGAGCGGGCAACCCGCAGTTCTTC
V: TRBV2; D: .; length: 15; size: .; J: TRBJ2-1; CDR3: CASSPPGFYYNEQFF; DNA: TGTGCCAGCAGTCCTCCAGGGTTTTATTACAATGAGCAGTTCTTC
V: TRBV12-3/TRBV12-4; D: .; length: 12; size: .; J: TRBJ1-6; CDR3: CASSSQRGPLDF; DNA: TGTGCCAGCAGTTCCCAAAGGGGCCCCTTGGACTTT
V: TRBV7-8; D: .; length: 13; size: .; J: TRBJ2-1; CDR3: CASSLPAGNEQFF; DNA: TGTGCCAGCAGCTTACCCGCAGGGAATGAGCAGTTCTTC
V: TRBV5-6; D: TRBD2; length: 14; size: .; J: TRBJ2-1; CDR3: CASSARSSGGPWFF; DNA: TGTGCCAGCAGCGCAAGATCTAGCGGGGGACCTTGGTTCTTC
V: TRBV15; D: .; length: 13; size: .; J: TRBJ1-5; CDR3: CATKYREDQPQHF; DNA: TGTGCCACCAAATACAGGGAAGATCAGCCCCAGCATTTT
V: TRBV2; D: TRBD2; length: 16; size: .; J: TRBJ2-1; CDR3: CASSDGGLAGAHEQFF; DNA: TGTGCCAGCAGTGACGGGGGACTAGCGGGAGCACATGAGCAGTTCTTC
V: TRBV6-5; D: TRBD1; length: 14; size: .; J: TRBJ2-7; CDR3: CASSSGTGVYEQYF; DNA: TGTGCCAGCAGTTCCGGGACAGGGGTTTACGAGCAGTACTTC
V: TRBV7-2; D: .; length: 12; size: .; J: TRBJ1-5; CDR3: CASSLLYQPQHF; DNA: TGTGCCAGCAGCTTACTATATCAGCCCCAGCATTTT
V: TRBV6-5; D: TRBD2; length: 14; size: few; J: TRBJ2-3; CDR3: CASRSGGSTDTQYF; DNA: TGTGCCAGCCGTAGCGGGGGGAGCACAGATACGCAGTATTTT
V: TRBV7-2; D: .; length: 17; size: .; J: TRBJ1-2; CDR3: CASSLYARTGPKGGYTF; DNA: TGTGCCAGCAGCTTATATGCGCGAACAGGCCCCAAGGGGGGCTACACCTTC
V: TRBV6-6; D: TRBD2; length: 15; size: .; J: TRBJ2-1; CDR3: CASSYRAGDRNEQFF; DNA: TGTGCCAGCAGTTACAGAGCGGGGGACCGCAATGAGCAGTTCTTC
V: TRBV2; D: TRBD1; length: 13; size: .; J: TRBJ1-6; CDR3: CASRGQLQSPLHF; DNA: TGTGCCAGCAGGGGACAGCTACAGTCACCCCTCCACTTT